This T cell receptor beta chain was observed in a study of blood T cell repertoires in COVID-19. In the study overall: COVID-19 samples, acute and convalescent, were from the United States, Italy and Spain. Nucleic acid was either cDNA or gDNA, and it came from T cells, B-cell-depleted T cells, or PBMCs.

In the original workflow: Using reference gene primer amplification, nucleated cell counts were estimated. Repertoires were generated with immunoSEQ multiplex PCR, while TCRdb's copy carries only in-frame clones and drops some. That table gives V, J and clone size, and the DNA gave D and trimming. Seen here are about 180,000 clones, 89% observed once, and the top ten hold under 2%. V was trimmed by 4 bases and J by 2 bases, leaving 17 bases between them. From germline, CDR1 is SGHNT and CDR2 YYREEE (reference sequence). The CDR3 is 16 residues long. The V gene is TRBV5-4, the J gene TRBJ2-3, with D perhaps matching TRBD1 (6 bases). The specimen sequenced was peripheral blood. The clonotype was recovered from a man between 18 and 29 years old who had recovered from COVID-19. In nucleotides, the CDR3 is TGTGCCAGCAGCCAGGGTCAGGGGCTAGTCACAGATACGCAGTATTTT. It specifies CASSQGQGLVTDTQYF. The full variable domain, completed using reference TRBV5-4 and TRBJ2-3, is ETGVTQSPTHLIKTRGQQVTLRCSSQSGHNTVSWYQQALGQGPQFIFQYYREEENGRGNFPPRFSGLQFPNYSSELNVNALELDDSALYLCASSQGQGLVTDTQYFGPGTRLTVL.